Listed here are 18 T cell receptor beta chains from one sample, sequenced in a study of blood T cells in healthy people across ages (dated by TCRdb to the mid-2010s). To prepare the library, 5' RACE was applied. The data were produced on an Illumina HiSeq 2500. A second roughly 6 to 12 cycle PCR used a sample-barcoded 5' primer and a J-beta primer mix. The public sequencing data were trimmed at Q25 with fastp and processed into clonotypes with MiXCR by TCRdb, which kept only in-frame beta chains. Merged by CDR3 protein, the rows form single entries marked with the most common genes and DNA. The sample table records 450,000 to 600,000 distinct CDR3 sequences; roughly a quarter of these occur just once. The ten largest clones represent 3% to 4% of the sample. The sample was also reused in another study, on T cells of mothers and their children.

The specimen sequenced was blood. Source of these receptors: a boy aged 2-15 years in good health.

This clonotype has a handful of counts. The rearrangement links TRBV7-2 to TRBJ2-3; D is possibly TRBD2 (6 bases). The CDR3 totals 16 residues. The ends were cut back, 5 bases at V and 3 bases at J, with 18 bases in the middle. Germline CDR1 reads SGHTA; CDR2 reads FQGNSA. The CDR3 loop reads CASSPNFGGKTDTQYF. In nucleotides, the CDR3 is TGTGCCAGCAGCCCCAACTTTGGGGGGAAAACAGATACGCAGTATTTT.

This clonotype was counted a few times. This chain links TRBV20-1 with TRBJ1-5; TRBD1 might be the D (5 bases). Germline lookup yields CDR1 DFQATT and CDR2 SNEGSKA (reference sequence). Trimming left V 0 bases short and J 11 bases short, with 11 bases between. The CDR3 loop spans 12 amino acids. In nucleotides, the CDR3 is TGCAGTGCTAGAGACAGGGATCGGACCCAGCATTTT. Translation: CSARDRDRTQHF.

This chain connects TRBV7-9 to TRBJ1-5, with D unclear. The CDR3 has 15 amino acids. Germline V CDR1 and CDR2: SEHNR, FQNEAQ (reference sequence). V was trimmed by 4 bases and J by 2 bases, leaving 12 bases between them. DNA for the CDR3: TGTGCCAGCAGCTCAGGTGCGACGGGCAATCAGCCCCAGCATTTT. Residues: CASSSGATGNQPQHF.

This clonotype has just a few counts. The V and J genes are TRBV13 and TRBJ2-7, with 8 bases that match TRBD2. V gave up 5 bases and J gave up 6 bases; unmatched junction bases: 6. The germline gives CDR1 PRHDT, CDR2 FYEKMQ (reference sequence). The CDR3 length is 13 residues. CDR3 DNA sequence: TGTGCCAGCAGCCCGCCCGGGGGGGCCGAGCAGTACTTC. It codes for CASSPPGGAEQYF.

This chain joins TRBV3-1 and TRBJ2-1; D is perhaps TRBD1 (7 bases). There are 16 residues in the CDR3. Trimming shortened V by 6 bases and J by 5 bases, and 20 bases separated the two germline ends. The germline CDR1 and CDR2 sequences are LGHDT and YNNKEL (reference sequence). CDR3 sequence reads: CASSPHRRGPHNEQFF. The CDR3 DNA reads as TGTGCCAGCAGTCCGCATAGGAGGGGGCCCCACAATGAGCAGTTCTTC.

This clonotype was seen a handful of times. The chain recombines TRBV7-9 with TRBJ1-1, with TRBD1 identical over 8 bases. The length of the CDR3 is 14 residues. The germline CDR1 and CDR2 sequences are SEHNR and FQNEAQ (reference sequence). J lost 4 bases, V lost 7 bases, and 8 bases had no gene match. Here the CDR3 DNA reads TGTGCCAGCATCCAAGACAGGGGCGGCACTGAAGCTTTCTTT. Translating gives CASIQDRGGTEAFF.

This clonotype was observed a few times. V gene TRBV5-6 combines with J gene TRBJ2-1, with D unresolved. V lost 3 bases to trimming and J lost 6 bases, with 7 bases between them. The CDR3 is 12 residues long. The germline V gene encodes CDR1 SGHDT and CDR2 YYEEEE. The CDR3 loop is CASSSFTNEQFF. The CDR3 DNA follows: TGTGCCAGCAGCTCGTTTACCAATGAGCAGTTCTTC. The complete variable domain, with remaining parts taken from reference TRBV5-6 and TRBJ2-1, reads DAGVTQSPTHLIKTRGQQVTLRCSPKSGHDTVSWYQQALGQGPQFIFQYYEEEERQRGNFPDRFSGHQFPNYSSELNVNALLLGDSALYLCASSSFTNEQFFGPGTRLTVL.

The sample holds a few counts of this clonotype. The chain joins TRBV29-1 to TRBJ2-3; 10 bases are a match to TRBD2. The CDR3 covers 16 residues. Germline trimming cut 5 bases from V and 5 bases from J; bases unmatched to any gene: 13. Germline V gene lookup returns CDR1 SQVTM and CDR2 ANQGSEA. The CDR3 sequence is CSVPSGGASLGDTQYF. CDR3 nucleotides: TGCAGCGTTCCAAGCGGGGGGGCATCTTTAGGAGATACGCAGTATTTT.

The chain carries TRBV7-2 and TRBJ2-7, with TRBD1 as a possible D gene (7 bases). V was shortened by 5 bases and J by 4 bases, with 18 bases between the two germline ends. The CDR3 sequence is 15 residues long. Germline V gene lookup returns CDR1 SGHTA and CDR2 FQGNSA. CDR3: CASSQGGRTVYEQYF. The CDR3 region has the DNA TGTGCCAGCAGCCAGGGGGGTCGGACGGTGTACGAGCAGTACTTC.

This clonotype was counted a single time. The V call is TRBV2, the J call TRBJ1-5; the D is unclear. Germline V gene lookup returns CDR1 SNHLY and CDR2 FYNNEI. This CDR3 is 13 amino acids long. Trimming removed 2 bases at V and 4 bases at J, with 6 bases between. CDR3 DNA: TGTGCCAGCAGTGAACACCAGAATCAGCCCCAGCATTTT. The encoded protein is CASSEHQNQPQHF.

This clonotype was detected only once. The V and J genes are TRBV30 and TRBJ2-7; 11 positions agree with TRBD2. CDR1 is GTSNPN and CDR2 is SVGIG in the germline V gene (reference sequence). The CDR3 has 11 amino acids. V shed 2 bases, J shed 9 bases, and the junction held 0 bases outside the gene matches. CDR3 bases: TGTGCCTGGAGTCTAGCGGGAGGGCAGTACTTC. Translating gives CAWSLAGGQYF.

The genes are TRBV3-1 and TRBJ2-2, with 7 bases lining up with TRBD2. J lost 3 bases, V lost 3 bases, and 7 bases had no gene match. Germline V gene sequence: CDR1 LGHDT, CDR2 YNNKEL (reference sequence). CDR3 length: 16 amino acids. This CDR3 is CASSHQAGADTGELFF. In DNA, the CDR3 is TGTGCCAGCAGCCATCAGGCGGGAGCGGACACCGGGGAGCTGTTTTTT.

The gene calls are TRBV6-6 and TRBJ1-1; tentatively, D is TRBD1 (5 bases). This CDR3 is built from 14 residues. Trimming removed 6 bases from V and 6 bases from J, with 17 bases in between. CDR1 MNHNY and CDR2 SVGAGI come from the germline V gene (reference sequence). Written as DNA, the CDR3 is TGTGCCAGCAGCCCCGGGACTTTTTTCGCTGAAGCTTTCTTT. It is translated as CASSPGTFFAEAFF.

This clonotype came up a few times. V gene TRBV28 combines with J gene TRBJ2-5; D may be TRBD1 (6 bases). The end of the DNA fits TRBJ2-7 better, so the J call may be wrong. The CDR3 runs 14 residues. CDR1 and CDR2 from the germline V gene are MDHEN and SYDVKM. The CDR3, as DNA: TGTGCCAGCAGTTTAAGGACAGCCCCCTACGAGCAGTACTTC. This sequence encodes CASSLRTAPYEQYF.

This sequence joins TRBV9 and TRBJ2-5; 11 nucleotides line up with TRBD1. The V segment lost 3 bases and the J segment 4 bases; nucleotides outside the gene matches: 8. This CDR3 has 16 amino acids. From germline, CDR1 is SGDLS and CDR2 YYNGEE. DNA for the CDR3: TGTGCCAGCAGCGCGGGACCCGGGACAGGGGGAGAGACCCAGTACTTC. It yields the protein CASSAGPGTGGETQYF.

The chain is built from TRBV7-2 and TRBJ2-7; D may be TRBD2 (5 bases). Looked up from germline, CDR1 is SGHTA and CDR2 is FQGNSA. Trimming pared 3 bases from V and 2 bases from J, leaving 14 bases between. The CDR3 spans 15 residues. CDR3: CASSFETGGAYEQYF. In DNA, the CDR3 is TGTGCCAGCAGCTTTGAGACCGGAGGTGCCTACGAGCAGTACTTC.

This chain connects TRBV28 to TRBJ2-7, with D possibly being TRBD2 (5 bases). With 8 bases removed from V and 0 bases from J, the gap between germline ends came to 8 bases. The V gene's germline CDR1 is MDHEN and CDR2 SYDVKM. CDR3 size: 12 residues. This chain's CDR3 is CASERNSYEQYF. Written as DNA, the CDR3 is TGTGCCAGCGAGCGGAACTCCTACGAGCAGTACTTC.

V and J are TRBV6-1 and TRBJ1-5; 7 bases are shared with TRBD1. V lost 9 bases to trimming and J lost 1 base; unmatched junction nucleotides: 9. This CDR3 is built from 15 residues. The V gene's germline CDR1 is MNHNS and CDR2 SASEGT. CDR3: CASARTGASNQPQHF. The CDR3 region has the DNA TGTGCCAGTGCCCGGACAGGCGCGAGCAATCAGCCCCAGCATTTT.